This note documents a single TCR beta chain sequence. Libraries were prepared by immunoSEQ multiplex PCR; TCRdb keeps only in-frame clonotypes and omits some of them. This table has under 95,000 clones, 80% to 95% appearing once. This entry belongs to a study of T cell changes during pregnancy in multiple sclerosis. The sample consisted of CD4+ T cells from peripheral blood mononuclear cells, taken before pregnancy. This clonotype was sampled from a female donor with multiple sclerosis, enrolled in a pregnancy study.

The CDR3 DNA follows: TGTGCCAGTAGTCCGGACAGGGCTGGAAACACCATATATTTT. It yields the protein CASSPDRAGNTIYF. This rearrangement joins TRBV19 to TRBJ1-3, with 8 bases that match TRBD1. CDR3 length: 14 amino acids. V shed 5 bases and J 2 bases; nucleotides not matched to a gene: 2. Germline CDR1 and CDR2: LNHDA and SQIVND (reference sequence).